The T cell receptor (beta chain) described here comes from a study of blood T cell repertoires in COVID-19. Whole-study context: From the United States, Italy and Spain came samples of acute and convalescent COVID-19.

As originally analysed: Using reference gene primer amplification, nucleated cell counts were estimated. The method was immunoSEQ multiplex PCR; TCRdb's version includes in-frame clones alone and lacks a portion of them. V, J and clone size are those of that table, while D and trimming were read from the DNA. The table has 350,000 or so clones, 65% to 85% seen once. In germline, CDR1 is SGHTA, CDR2 FQGNSA. This CDR3 comprises 15 residues. The J segment lost 6 bases and the V segment lost 1 base, leaving 5 bases of the junction unmatched. This clone appeared once. The TCR sequence derives from a man aged 25 to 40 with active or convalescent COVID-19. The chain employs TRBV7-2 and TRBJ1-5; 8 bases line up with TRBD1. Sequencing was carried out using peripheral blood. CDR3 amino acids: CASSLGAGGIQPQHF. The CDR3 DNA reads as TGTGCCAGCAGCTTAGGAGCAGGGGGCATTCAGCCCCAGCATTTT.